This TCR beta chain derives from a study of T cell changes during pregnancy in multiple sclerosis. V trimming: 5 bases; J trimming: 0 bases; junction bases outside the gene matches: 11. CDR3 size: 18 residues. CDR1 is MGHRA, CDR2 YSYEKL, per germline. This table comes from immunoSEQ multiplex PCR, and its TCRdb copy is limited to in-frame clones, with some not included. The data contain about 36,000 clones, 85% to 95% of them singletons. The receptor was derived from a female donor with multiple sclerosis, enrolled in a pregnancy study. The sequencing here drew on CD4+ T cells from peripheral blood mononuclear cells, taken in the first trimester of pregnancy. This chain connects TRBV4-1 to TRBJ2-1; 9 positions agree with TRBD1. The chain's CDR3 is CASSVPGTGSGSYNEQFF. CDR3 sequence (DNA): TGCGCCAGCAGCGTTCCGGGGACAGGGTCGGGCTCCTACAATGAGCAGTTCTTC.